The 28 T cell receptor beta chains below all came from one sample that was sequenced in a study of T cell clones after liver transplantation. The assay was immunoSEQ multiplex PCR, and TCRdb's table has in-frame clones only and misses some. The profile shows more than 95,000 clones, about 80% of them singletons. The specimen was CD4+ T cells from blood, collected approximately 50 months after liver transplant. The receptors shown here come from a human patient who received a liver transplant. The graft donor may account for some of the T cells.

There are a few counts of this clone. This sequence joins TRBV4-2 and TRBJ1-3; 7 bases are shared with TRBD1. Germline V lookup: CDR1 LGHNA, CDR2 YNFKEQ. This CDR3 region has 16 residues. Losses at the gene ends were 0 bases for V and 3 bases for J; bases not matched to a gene: 5. The CDR3 DNA is TGTGCCAGCAGCCAAGATAAGGGGGCGGGTGGAAACACCATATATTTT. Translation: CASSQDKGAGGNTIYF.

This rearrangement joins TRBV7-9 to TRBJ1-5; no definite D call. V shed 1 base and J shed 2 bases, with 12 bases lying between them. From germline, CDR1 is SEHNR and CDR2 FQNEAQ (reference sequence). The CDR3 runs to 16 residues. The CDR3 region is CASSLVDVSGNQPQHF. CDR3 DNA sequence: TGTGCCAGCAGCTTAGTGGACGTCTCGGGCAATCAGCCCCAGCATTTT. Filled out from reference TRBV7-9 and TRBJ1-5, the complete variable domain reads DTGVSQNPRHKITKRGQNVTFRCDPISEHNRLYWYRQTLGQGPEFLTYFQNEAQLEKSRLLSDRFSAERPKGSFSTLEIQRTEQGDSAMYLCASSLVDVSGNQPQHFGDGTRLSIL.

Only one count was recorded for this clone. The rearrangement links TRBV4-2 to TRBJ2-7, with D possibly matching TRBD2 (5 bases). Looked up from germline, CDR1 is LGHNA and CDR2 is YNFKEQ. The CDR3 contains 18 residues. Trimming pared 1 base from V and 6 bases from J, leaving 25 bases between. CDR3 in DNA: TGTGCCAGCAGCCAAGCGTCGGATCGAGGGATAGTAACCGTCGAGCAGTACTTC. Its protein is CASSQASDRGIVTVEQYF.

This clone has more than one count but fewer than ten. The chain uses TRBV10-2 and TRBJ2-7, with 11 nucleotides matching TRBD2. The CDR3 has 15 residues. The V gene's germline CDR1 is WSHSY and CDR2 SAAADI. The junction had 7 bases not matched to a gene; V was cut back by 7 bases and J by 2 bases. CDR3 nucleotide sequence: TGCGCCAGCATATTCGGGACTAGCGGTACCTACGAGCAGTACTTC. Translation: CASIFGTSGTYEQYF.

The gene calls are TRBV7-3 and TRBJ1-2; D unresolved. Between the trimmed V and J ends, which lost 2 bases and 6 bases, there was a span of 13 bases. Germline V gene sequence: CDR1 SGHTA, CDR2 FQGTGA. CDR3 length: 14 amino acids. CDR3 in amino acids: CASSLGPPGDGYTF. The CDR3 region has the DNA TGTGCCAGCAGCTTAGGGCCACCCGGGGATGGCTACACCTTC. The complete variable domain, with remaining parts taken from reference TRBV7-3 and TRBJ1-2, reads GAGVSQTPSNKVTEKGKYVELRCDPISGHTALYWYRQSLGQGPEFLIYFQGTGAADDSGLPNDRFFAVRPEGSVSTLKIQRTERGDSAVYLCASSLGPPGDGYTFGSGTRLTVV.

V gene TRBV27 combines with J gene TRBJ1-1; a weak D match, TRBD1 (5 bases). This CDR3 spans 14 amino acids. Looked up from germline, CDR1 is MNHEY and CDR2 is SMNVEV (reference sequence). Trimming pared 2 bases from V and 0 bases from J, leaving 7 bases between. This CDR3 is CASSLDRMNTEAFF. The CDR3 coding sequence is TGTGCCAGCAGTTTAGACAGAATGAACACTGAAGCTTTCTTT.

This chain joins TRBV10-2 and TRBJ1-1; 7 bases align to TRBD1. The CDR3 is made up of 15 amino acids. Germline assignment: CDR1 WSHSY and CDR2 SAAADI. Trimming cost V 4 bases and J 0 bases; bases outside gene matches: 5. Here the CDR3 reads CASSVGTAMNTEAFF. The CDR3, as DNA: TGCGCCAGCAGTGTCGGGACAGCCATGAACACTGAAGCTTTCTTT.

This clone came up once. V usage is TRBV9 and J usage is TRBJ1-1; D possibly corresponds to TRBD1 (5 bases). The germline V gene has CDR1 SGDLS and CDR2 YYNGEE. V dropped 0 bases and J dropped 0 bases, with 15 bases sitting between them. The CDR3 loop spans 17 amino acids. The CDR3 sequence is CASSVDGPGGMNTEAFF. CDR3 coding DNA: TGTGCCAGCAGCGTAGATGGCCCGGGGGGGATGAACACTGAAGCTTTCTTT.

The chain is built from TRBV5-1 and TRBJ2-7, with D perhaps TRBD1 or TRBD2 (5 bases each). CDR3 length: 14 amino acids. Germline lookup yields CDR1 SGHRS and CDR2 YFSETQ. V lost 5 bases and J 5 bases, leaving 17 bases between the germline ends. This CDR3 is CASREGPTLNEQYF. CDR3 nucleotide sequence: TGCGCCAGCAGAGAGGGACCAACGCTAAACGAGCAGTACTTC.

The V and J genes are TRBV2 and TRBJ1-2; tentatively, D is TRBD1 (6 bases). This CDR3 spans 12 amino acids. Germline V lookup: CDR1 SNHLY, CDR2 FYNNEI. The V and J ends lost 6 bases and 7 bases respectively, with 12 bases between them. This chain's CDR3 is CASRPGDRGYTF. The CDR3, as DNA: TGTGCCAGCAGACCAGGGGACCGTGGCTACACCTTC.

This clone has a single count. V and J are TRBV7-9 and TRBJ2-1; 9 positions agree with TRBD1. Germline V CDR1 and CDR2: SEHNR, FQNEAQ (reference sequence). The CDR3 totals 14 residues. J gave up 14 bases and V 1 base, and 9 bases lay outside the gene matches. The CDR3 protein is CASSLVDGQGKKFF. CDR3 sequence (DNA): TGTGCCAGCAGCTTAGTAGATGGACAGGGGAAGAAGTTCTTC.

This clone was detected only a few times. The chain links TRBV7-9 to TRBJ2-3; D is uncertain. The CDR3 length is 14 residues. From germline, CDR1 is SEHNR and CDR2 FQNEAQ (reference sequence). V was trimmed by 5 bases and J by 0 bases, leaving 9 bases between them. CDR3 protein: CASSPLRSTDTQYF. The CDR3 bases are TGTGCCAGCAGCCCCCTCCGGAGCACAGATACGCAGTATTTT.

V usage is TRBV5-1 and J usage is TRBJ2-1, with 7 bases fitting TRBD1. V shed 2 bases, J shed 4 bases, and the junction held 6 bases outside the gene matches. Germline assignment: CDR1 SGHRS and CDR2 YFSETQ. The CDR3 totals 15 residues. The DNA for the CDR3 is TGCGCCAGCAGCTTATCGAGGACAGGATACAATGAGCAGTTCTTC. Protein sequence: CASSLSRTGYNEQFF.

The chain recombines TRBV18 with TRBJ2-5, with D perhaps matching TRBD1 (6 bases). V was shortened by 6 bases and J by 5 bases, with 13 bases between the two germline ends. Germline CDR1 reads KGHSH; CDR2 reads LQKENI. This CDR3 is built from 13 residues. CDR3 coding DNA: TGTGCCAGCTCCCACCCAGGGGTTGAGACCCAGTACTTC. Translating it yields CASSHPGVETQYF.

The rearrangement links TRBV29-1 to TRBJ1-2, with D uncertain. CDR3 length equals 14 residues. Trimming took off 1 base at V and 7 bases at J, with 16 bases between the two ends. In germline, CDR1 is SQVTM, CDR2 ANQGSEA. CDR3 loop: CSVEVVVGSSGYTF. CDR3 nucleotides: TGCAGCGTTGAAGTGGTGGTGGGCAGTAGTGGCTACACCTTC.

This clone showed up just once. The chain employs TRBV16 and TRBJ2-6; a possible D gene is TRBD1 (6 bases). The CDR3 is 16 amino acids. Germline CDR1 is KGHSY and CDR2 is FQNENV. Trimming pared 4 bases from V and 2 bases from J, leaving 12 bases between. The CDR3 DNA follows: TGTGCCAGCAGCCCAGGGGAGTCCCCTGGGGCCAACGTCCTGACTTTC. It translates to CASSPGESPGANVLTF.

The gene calls are TRBV6-1 and TRBJ2-1; TRBD1 aligns across 7 bases. V lost 0 bases, J lost 7 bases, and 6 bases stayed unmatched. CDR1 MNHNS and CDR2 SASEGT come from the germline V gene. The CDR3 contains 15 residues. CDR3 region: CASSEALDRTNEQFF. The DNA of the CDR3 is TGTGCCAGCAGTGAAGCGCTGGACAGGACGAATGAGCAGTTCTTC.

The chain has TRBV7-3 and TRBJ1-2; TRBD1 aligns across 8 bases. V was clipped by 1 base and J by 1 base; unmatched bases: 8. Germline lookup yields CDR1 SGHTA and CDR2 FQGTGA. The CDR3 contains 17 residues. The CDR3 protein is CASSLNVQTGDNYGYTF. In nucleotides, the CDR3 is TGTGCCAGCAGCTTAAACGTACAGACAGGGGATAACTATGGCTACACCTTC.

This chain uses TRBV18 with TRBJ1-1; D is possibly TRBD1 (5 bases). CDR3 length: 12 residues. The germline V gene encodes CDR1 KGHSH and CDR2 LQKENI. V gave up 6 bases and J gave up 10 bases, with 15 bases separating them. The chain's CDR3 is CASSSVPGGAFF. CDR3 bases: TGTGCCAGCTCTTCGGTCCCGGGGGGAGCTTTCTTT.

This sequence joins TRBV28 and TRBJ2-7; D is perhaps TRBD2 (6 bases). The CDR3 totals 14 residues. The ends were cut back, 3 bases at V and 0 bases at J, with 9 bases in the middle. CDR1 and CDR2 from the germline V gene are MDHEN and SYDVKM. The CDR3: CASSFGGSSYEQYF. The CDR3 bases are TGTGCCAGCAGTTTTGGGGGGTCCTCCTACGAGCAGTACTTC. The full variable domain, its missing parts supplied by reference TRBV28 and TRBJ2-7, is DVKVTQSSRYLVKRTGEKVFLECVQDMDHENMFWYRQDPGLGLRLIYFSYDVKMKEKGDIPEGYSVSREKKERFSLILESASTNQTSMYLCASSFGGSSYEQYFGPGTRLTVT.

The chain combines TRBV5-6 with TRBJ1-1; weak D call: TRBD1 (5 bases). Germline V lookup: CDR1 SGHDT, CDR2 YYEEEE. The ends were cut back, 4 bases at V and 3 bases at J, with 10 bases in the middle. There are 13 residues in the CDR3. In DNA, the CDR3 is TGTGCCAGCAGCGGGACCAGGGACACTGAAGCTTTCTTT. It yields the protein CASSGTRDTEAFF.

The chain couples TRBV28 to TRBJ2-1; 8 bases are shared with TRBD2. With 5 bases clipped from V and 1 base from J, the junction kept 4 bases outside the gene matches. The CDR3 contains 15 residues. Germline V gene sequence: CDR1 MDHEN, CDR2 SYDVKM. CDR3 region: CASSPSSGSYNEQFF. The CDR3 DNA follows: TGTGCCAGCAGTCCCTCTAGCGGGTCCTACAATGAGCAGTTCTTC. The variable domain in full, with the rest retrieved from reference TRBV28 and TRBJ2-1, is DVKVTQSSRYLVKRTGEKVFLECVQDMDHENMFWYRQDPGLGLRLIYFSYDVKMKEKGDIPEGYSVSREKKERFSLILESASTNQTSMYLCASSPSSGSYNEQFFGPGTRLTVL.

V and J are TRBV11-2 and TRBJ1-5, with D possibly being TRBD1 (5 bases). This CDR3 is 18 amino acids long. Germline CDR1 and CDR2: SGHAT and FQNNGV. V lost 2 bases and J lost 0, with 17 bases in between. This CDR3 reads CASSLPTYPGRSNQPQHF. The DNA for the CDR3 is TGTGCCAGCAGCTTACCAACCTACCCGGGACGTAGCAATCAGCCCCAGCATTTT.

The rearrangement uses TRBV4-3 and TRBJ2-5, with 14 bases identical to TRBD2. Trimming at V came to 4 bases and at J to 4 bases, leaving 5 bases not matched to a gene. Germline CDR1 reads LGHNA; CDR2 reads YSLEER. The CDR3 sequence is 16 residues long. CDR3 sequence (DNA): TGCGCCAGCAGCCCCGGCGGGACTAGCGGGGGAGAGACCCAGTACTTC. Encoded protein: CASSPGGTSGGETQYF.

The rearrangement uses TRBV5-1 and TRBJ2-7, with 9 bases that match TRBD2. V shed 0 bases, J shed 9 bases, and the junction held 10 bases outside the gene matches. Germline V lookup: CDR1 SGHRS, CDR2 YFSETQ. The CDR3 extends over 15 amino acids. CDR3 nucleotides: TGCGCCAGCAGCTTGGATGGCAGCGGGAGGACGTCGCAGTACTTC. Amino acid sequence: CASSLDGSGRTSQYF.

This clone was seen only once. The chain has TRBV5-4 and TRBJ2-4; perhaps TRBD1 as D (5 bases). V was pared by 0 bases and J by 16 bases, with 8 bases between. The CDR3 spans 10 residues. Germline V CDR1 and CDR2: SGHNT, YYREEE (reference sequence). The CDR3 region has the DNA TGTGCCAGCAGCTTGGAGGGGCCCTACTTC. This gives the protein CASSLEGPYF.

This chain joins TRBV7-3 and TRBJ2-7; TRBD2 matches at 10 bases. The V gene's germline CDR1 is SGHTA and CDR2 FQGTGA. Losses at the gene ends were 4 bases for V and 3 bases for J; bases not matched to a gene: 6. This CDR3 has 15 amino acids. CDR3 coding DNA: TGTGCCAGCAGCTCTCCGGGACTAGCGTACTACGAGCAGTACTTC. Its translation: CASSSPGLAYYEQYF.

The gene calls are TRBV5-1 and TRBJ2-2; the match to TRBD2 covers 10 bases. Germline V gene lookup returns CDR1 SGHRS and CDR2 YFSETQ. This CDR3 is 19 amino acids long. The V segment lost 3 bases and the J segment 0 bases; nucleotides outside the gene matches: 11. CDR3 region: CASSSRTSGIHANTGELFF. CDR3 in DNA: TGCGCCAGCAGCTCCAGGACTAGCGGCATACACGCGAACACCGGGGAGCTGTTTTTT.